The 30 T cell receptor beta chains reported below all come from one sample, sequenced in a study of metastatic and nonmetastatic thyroid tumors. TCRdb re-called clones via MiXCR from the PCR reads. Of just under 8,000 clones in the sample, roughly 24% were seen once. Until they underwent thyroid surgery, no patient had received any treatment. The sequencing sample was made of adjacent normal tissue. Receptors were obtained from a female donor with papillary thyroid cancer or a benign thyroid nodule (not recorded which). Some clones in this sample may be carry-over from other donors' samples.

Judged by abundance, this clone is medium-sized (0.01 to 0.1%). V and J are TRBV25-1 and TRBJ1-6; unclear D gene. CDR3 length: 14 amino acids. V was pared by 0 bases and J by 8 bases, with 8 bases between. From germline, CDR1 is MGHDK and CDR2 SYGVNS. CDR3 in amino acids: CASSEYYSDSPLHF. CDR3 in DNA: TGTGCCAGCAGTGAATATTACTCAGATTCACCCCTCCACTTT.

This clone was detected only a few times. The rearrangement links TRBV19 to TRBJ2-1, with 7 bases identical to TRBD2. V lost 3 bases and J lost 7; bases outside the gene matches: 9. This CDR3 spans 15 amino acids. Germline V gene lookup returns CDR1 LNHDA and CDR2 SQIVND (reference sequence). The CDR3 bases are TGTGCCAGTAGTATTCGGGGGGAGGGCCGGAATGAGCAGTTCTTC. Its protein is CASSIRGEGRNEQFF.

This clone was observed a handful of times. The V gene is TRBV28, the J gene TRBJ1-5; 9 bases are shared with TRBD1. The V segment lost 2 bases and the J segment 4 bases; nucleotides outside the gene matches: 6. This CDR3 is 16 amino acids long. Germline V gives CDR1 MDHEN, CDR2 SYDVKM. The chain's CDR3 is CASSLTRGQGNQPQHF. CDR3 DNA: TGTGCCAGCAGTTTAACCCGGGGACAGGGTAATCAGCCCCAGCATTTT.

This clone is labeled as medium-sized. This chain connects TRBV30 to TRBJ2-1; D may be TRBD1 or TRBD2 (5 bases each). CDR1 is GTSNPN, CDR2 SVGIG, per germline (reference sequence). The CDR3 extends over 13 amino acids. V was pared by 8 bases and J by 4 bases, with 15 bases between. The CDR3 loop is CAGPGTSYNEQFF. CDR3 nucleotide sequence: TGTGCCGGCCCCGGGACCTCGTACAATGAGCAGTTCTTC.

V usage is TRBV28 and J usage is TRBJ1-1; no reliable D call. Germline lookup yields CDR1 MDHEN and CDR2 SYDVKM. The CDR3 loop spans 13 amino acids. The V and J ends lost 4 bases and 1 base respectively, with 7 bases between them. For the CDR3, the DNA is TGTGCCAGCAGTTCGTTGGAGAACACTGAAGCTTTCTTT. It codes for CASSSLENTEAFF.

The chain links TRBV20-1 to TRBJ1-2, with D uncertain. The V gene lost 5 bases and the J gene lost 0 bases, with 13 bases spanning the gap. Germline lookup yields CDR1 DFQATT and CDR2 SNEGSKA (reference sequence). This CDR3 is built from 14 residues. The chain's CDR3 is CSAGEPLSNYGYTF. The CDR3 region has the DNA TGCAGTGCTGGGGAACCTCTTTCTAACTATGGCTACACCTTC.

This rearrangement joins TRBV6-1 to TRBJ2-1, with D uncertain. Trimming cost V 6 bases and J 5 bases, with 5 bases left between them. The CDR3 covers 11 residues. The V gene's germline CDR1 is MNHNS and CDR2 SASEGT. As DNA, the CDR3 is TGTGCCAGCAGACTCCACAATGAGCAGTTCTTC. It is translated as CASRLHNEQFF.

There are a few counts of this clone. The V call is TRBV6-1, the J call TRBJ1-6, with TRBD1 identical over 7 bases. Trimming cost V 6 bases and J 9 bases; bases outside gene matches: 11. Germline-derived CDR1 and CDR2 are MNHNS and SASEGT. The CDR3 consists of 15 residues. The DNA of the CDR3 is TGTGCCAGCAGACCCCCCGGGACAGCCACTTCACCCCTCCACTTT. Encoded protein: CASRPPGTATSPLHF.

This clone was counted only a few times. V is TRBV12-3 or TRBV12-4 and J is TRBJ1-6; the D is unclear. The CDR3 runs 14 residues. The ends were cut back, 8 bases at V and 4 bases at J, with 12 bases in the middle. The CDR3, as DNA: TGTGCCAGCGGCAGCCCCTTTTATAATTCACCCCTCCACTTT. As protein: CASGSPFYNSPLHF.

In this sample, this clone turned up once. The J gene is TRBJ2-3, the V gene TRBV11-2; TRBD2 might be the D (6 bases). Germline V gene data show CDR1 as SGHAT and CDR2 as FQNNGV. The V and J ends lost 5 bases and 6 bases respectively, with 18 bases between them. This CDR3 is 15 amino acids long. The CDR3 nucleotides read TGTGCCAGCAGCGTACTACCGGGACTGAGGGATACGCAGTATTTT. Its protein is CASSVLPGLRDTQYF. Filled out from reference TRBV11-2 and TRBJ2-3, the complete variable domain reads EAGVAQSPRYKIIEKRQSVAFWCNPISGHATLYWYQQILGQGPKLLIQFQNNGVVDDSQLPKDRFSAERLKGVDSTLKIQPAKLEDSAVYLCASSVLPGLRDTQYFGPGTRLTVL.

The gene calls are TRBV6-5 and TRBJ1-2; D call uncertain. The V end was cut by 2 bases, the J end by 6 bases, with 1 base between. This CDR3 has 10 residues. CDR1 and CDR2 from the germline V gene are MNHEY and SVGAGI. The CDR3: CASSYDGYTF. The CDR3 DNA is TGTGCCAGCAGTTACGATGGCTACACCTTC.

Ten or more counts support this clone. One base away lies a much larger clone, so this may be a sequencing read error. This sample also contains other DNA sequences that code for the same CDR3. V usage is TRBV2 and J usage is TRBJ2-7, with TRBD1 as a possible D gene (6 bases). This CDR3 spans 12 amino acids. CDR1 SNHLY and CDR2 FYNNEI come from the germline V gene. In DNA, the CDR3 is TGTGCCAGCAGAACGACAGGCACTCCCTCCCTATTC. Encoded protein: CASRTTGTPSLF.

This clone is judged medium-sized. It is unclear where the CDR3 begins or ends on the DNA, so no DNA is shown, and the CDR3 is as TCRdb lists it. Other DNA variants within this sample encode the same CDR3. The CDR3: CSASFGTGAIVGYGYTF. The J gene is TRBJ1-2, the V gene TRBV20-1; TRBD1 was called by the table and not checked on the DNA. In germline, CDR1 is DFQATT, CDR2 SNEGSKA (reference sequence). The CDR3 length is 17 residues, termini included.

V gene TRBV6-2 or TRBV6-3 combines with J gene TRBJ2-5; a possible D gene is TRBD2 (5 bases). The germline V gene encodes CDR1 MNHEY and CDR2 SVGEGT. The V and J ends lost 2 bases and 7 bases respectively, with 11 bases between them. This CDR3 contains 13 residues. The CDR3 DNA sequence: TGTGCCAGCAGTTACGAGGGCCTCGGGACCCAGTACTTC. This translates into CASSYEGLGTQYF.

This clone occurred many times. V gene TRBV5-8 combines with J gene TRBJ2-7; 9 bases match TRBD2. V was pared by 2 bases and J by 1 base, with 4 bases of the junction left unmatched. The CDR3 runs 15 residues. Germline V gene lookup returns CDR1 SGHTS and CDR2 YDEGEE. DNA of the CDR3: TGTGCCAGCAGCTTCGTCCTAGCGGGGTCCTACGAGCAGTACTTC. Translation gives CASSFVLAGSYEQYF.

By its share, this clone is medium-sized. V gene TRBV10-1 combines with J gene TRBJ1-5; tentatively, D is TRBD1 (5 bases). The CDR3 length is 14 residues. In germline, CDR1 is WNHNN, CDR2 SYGVQD (reference sequence). Between the trimmed V and J ends, which lost 0 bases and 5 bases, there was a span of 8 bases. The CDR3 loop is CASSESRGDQPQHF. The CDR3 DNA reads TGCGCCAGCAGTGAGTCAAGGGGAGATCAGCCCCAGCATTTT.

The chain has TRBV20-1 and TRBJ2-1; D is tentatively TRBD1 or TRBD2 (5 bases each). Germline CDR1 is DFQATT and CDR2 is SNEGSKA (reference sequence). V shed 1 base and J shed 8 bases, with 21 bases lying between them. The CDR3 consists of 16 residues. The CDR3 region has the DNA TGCAGTGCTAGAGCCTTCGTAGGGGAGAGTTTTGATGAGCAGTTCTTC. This encodes CSARAFVGESFDEQFF.

This clone is medium-sized by share. The chain has TRBV7-3 and TRBJ2-3; TRBD2 is a possible D gene (5 bases). V lost 0 bases, J lost 2 bases, and 9 bases lay in between. CDR3 size: 15 residues. Per the germline V gene, CDR1 is SGHTA and CDR2 is FQGTGA. CDR3 DNA sequence: TGTGCCAGCAGCTTAACCGGGATCCCCACAGATACGCAGTATTTT. This translates into CASSLTGIPTDTQYF.

In this sample, this clone turned up a few times. The V and J genes are TRBV5-1 and TRBJ1-2; D may be TRBD1 (6 bases). The CDR3 has 15 amino acids. V was shortened by 0 bases and J by 0 bases, with 9 bases between the two germline ends. Looked up from germline, CDR1 is SGHRS and CDR2 is YFSETQ. The CDR3 bases are TGCGCCAGCAGCTTGGTCGGACAGCCTAACTATGGCTACACCTTC. Its translation is CASSLVGQPNYGYTF.

The chain links TRBV27 to TRBJ2-2; perhaps TRBD2 as D (7 bases). V lost 4 bases and J 10 bases, leaving 16 bases between the germline ends. The CDR3 spans 14 residues. Germline V CDR1 and CDR2: MNHEY, SMNVEV (reference sequence). The chain's CDR3 is CASSWRSGGAELFF. In nucleotides, the CDR3 is TGTGCCAGCAGTTGGAGATCGGGGGGCGCGGAGCTGTTTTTT.

The CDR3 region is CASSATGGEGTIYF. In nucleotides, the CDR3 is TGTGCCAGCAGCGCGACAGGGGGCGAAGGGACCATATATTTT. This chain links TRBV9 with TRBJ1-3, with TRBD1 matching 10 bases. CDR1 SGDLS and CDR2 YYNGEE come from the germline V gene. V dropped 3 bases and J dropped 10; count of bases not matched to a gene: 7. The length of the CDR3 is 14 residues.

By share, this clone ranks as medium-sized. V usage is TRBV9 and J usage is TRBJ2-7; 8 bases are shared with TRBD1. The CDR3 runs 15 residues. Germline V gene lookup returns CDR1 SGDLS and CDR2 YYNGEE. V lost 0 bases and J lost 0; bases outside the gene matches: 2. CDR3 in amino acids: CASSVGGTGSYEQYF. DNA for the CDR3: TGTGCCAGCAGCGTAGGTGGGACAGGCTCCTACGAGCAGTACTTC.

In this sample, this clone turned up once. This chain joins TRBV11-3 and TRBJ2-1; no reliable D call. Germline CDR1 is SGHNT and CDR2 is YENEEA. The CDR3 is 14 amino acids. Trimming shortened V by 6 bases and J by 8 bases, and 17 bases separated the two germline ends. The CDR3 loop reads CASSGSRVHDEQFF. As DNA, the CDR3 is TGTGCCAGCAGTGGATCCCGAGTTCACGATGAGCAGTTCTTC.

This rearrangement joins TRBV6-1 to TRBJ1-1; 7 bases are a match to TRBD1. The germline gives CDR1 MNHNS, CDR2 SASEGT. The CDR3 runs 15 residues. The V and J ends lost 7 bases and 2 bases, in that order; junction bases with no gene match: 10. The CDR3 nucleotides read TGTGCCAGCATGGACCCCGGGACAGCCAACACTGAAGCTTTCTTT. This encodes CASMDPGTANTEAFF.

V usage is TRBV5-1 and J usage is TRBJ1-6; weak D call: TRBD1 (5 bases). The V end lost 2 bases, the J end lost 4 bases, and 7 bases lay between the germline ends. The CDR3 has 14 amino acids. Germline V gene data show CDR1 as SGHRS and CDR2 as YFSETQ. CDR3 sequence: CASSFREYNSPLHF. The CDR3 DNA follows: TGCGCCAGCAGCTTCAGGGAGTATAATTCACCCCTCCACTTT.

This clone was picked up a small number of times. The chain's CDR3 is CASSPPRGQGGKETQYF. The CDR3 nucleotides read TGTGCCAGCAGCCCGCCTCGAGGACAGGGGGGGAAAGAGACCCAGTACTTC. The rearrangement links TRBV27 to TRBJ2-5, with 10 bases aligning to TRBD1. Trimming removed 6 bases from V and 3 bases from J; junction bases left unmatched: 13. The CDR3 has 17 amino acids. Germline CDR1 MNHEY, CDR2 SMNVEV (reference sequence).

This clone counts as medium-sized (0.01 to 0.1%). This chain uses TRBV6-1 with TRBJ2-7; the D gene is possibly TRBD1 (6 bases). The length of the CDR3 is 14 residues. V was cut by 7 bases and J by 3 bases, with 16 bases left in between. Germline V CDR1 and CDR2: MNHNS, SASEGT. This chain's CDR3 is CASILSDRYYEQYF. The CDR3 DNA reads as TGTGCCAGCATTCTAAGCGACAGGTACTACGAGCAGTACTTC.

Sample share makes this clone medium-sized. The chain is built from TRBV7-9 and TRBJ2-5; no definite D call. The ends were cut back, 2 bases at V and 1 base at J, with 5 bases in the middle. The CDR3 loop spans 13 amino acids. Germline lookup yields CDR1 SEHNR and CDR2 FQNEAQ (reference sequence). The CDR3 DNA is TGTGCCAGCAGCTTATCTACCCAAGAGACCCAGTACTTC. Translating gives CASSLSTQETQYF.

This clone is labeled medium-sized. The chain combines TRBV10-3 with TRBJ2-5; 15 positions agree with TRBD2. Germline CDR1 and CDR2: ENHRY and SYGVKD. This CDR3 spans 16 amino acids. V was pared by 4 bases and J by 4 bases, with 4 bases of the junction left unmatched. The CDR3 bases are TGTGCCATCAGTGGGACTAGCGGGGGGGCCGGAGAGACCCAGTACTTC. It yields the protein CAISGTSGGAGETQYF.

The chain combines TRBV14 with TRBJ1-5; TRBD1 matches at 10 bases. Germline V lookup: CDR1 SGHDN, CDR2 FVKESK. The CDR3 extends over 18 amino acids. V gave up 1 base and J gave up 1 base; unmatched junction bases: 7. The DNA of the CDR3 is TGTGCCAGCAGCCAAGCCCGGGACAGGGGCCGGAGCAATCAGCCCCAGCATTTT. This gives the protein CASSQARDRGRSNQPQHF.